Below are 20 T cell receptor beta chains sequenced from a single sample in a study of blood T cell repertoires in COVID-19. The protocol was immunoSEQ multiplex PCR, while the TCRdb copy is restricted to in-frame clones and leaves out a portion. The table lists 250,000 or so clones, approximately 85% of them singletons. Sequenced sample: PBMCs or T cells enriched from blood (not recorded which). These receptors all stem from a woman aged 45-65 years who had recovered from COVID-19.

J is TRBJ2-1 and V is TRBV20-1; 7 nucleotides align to TRBD2. With 3 bases clipped from V and 10 bases from J, the junction kept 0 bases outside the gene matches. Germline values: CDR1 DFQATT, CDR2 SNEGSKA (reference sequence). CDR3 size: 10 residues. Written as DNA, the CDR3 is TGCAGTGCTAGCGGGAGGGAGCAGTTCTTC. Translated: CSASGREQFF.

This clone was recorded once. This chain connects TRBV10-3 to TRBJ1-2; possible D gene TRBD1, 5 bases. V lost 0 bases to trimming and J lost 7 bases, with 9 bases between them. This CDR3 has 13 residues. CDR1 and CDR2 from the germline V gene are ENHRY and SYGVKD. CDR3 sequence (DNA): TGTGCCATCAGTGAGTCGACGGGGGTTGGCTACACCTTC. Its protein product is CAISESTGVGYTF.

The chain's CDR3 is CATSPGKGLGTGELFF. Here the CDR3 DNA reads TGTGCCACCAGCCCAGGGAAGGGGTTGGGCACCGGGGAGCTGTTTTTT. The chain is built from TRBV15 and TRBJ2-2; D perhaps matches TRBD1 (5 bases). CDR1 LNHNV and CDR2 YYDKDF come from the germline V gene (reference sequence). V shed 5 bases and J shed 4 bases, with 17 bases lying between them. CDR3 length equals 16 residues.

The rearrangement joins TRBV18 to TRBJ2-5; TRBD1 might be the D (6 bases). The CDR3 has 15 residues. V lost 4 bases and J lost 2, with 14 bases in between. CDR1 and CDR2 from the germline V gene are KGHSH and LQKENI. In nucleotides, the CDR3 is TGTGCCAGCTCACTAGGACCTAGGGGGCAAGAGACCCAGTACTTC. Translating it yields CASSLGPRGQETQYF.

The chain carries TRBV27 and TRBJ2-7, with D perhaps TRBD1 (6 bases). With 6 bases removed from V and 4 bases from J, the gap between germline ends came to 16 bases. Germline V gives CDR1 MNHEY, CDR2 SMNVEV (reference sequence). The CDR3 length is 14 residues. The CDR3 spells CASSTLGTGYEQYF. The CDR3 bases are TGTGCCAGCAGCACTCTCGGTACAGGGTACGAGCAGTACTTC.

A few counts support this clone. The chain uses TRBV19 and TRBJ1-1, with TRBD1 matching over 9 bases. Germline CDR1 and CDR2: LNHDA and SQIVND (reference sequence). CDR3 length: 13 residues. Trimming at V came to 6 bases and at J to 7 bases, leaving 6 bases not matched to a gene. CDR3 sequence reads: CASSRDREYEAFF. The CDR3 bases are TGTGCCAGTAGCCGGGACAGGGAGTATGAAGCTTTCTTT.

This clone was observed a single time. The genes are TRBV9 and TRBJ2-2; D might be TRBD2 (6 bases). V was shortened by 0 bases and J by 5 bases, with 11 bases between the two germline ends. Germline V gene sequence: CDR1 SGDLS, CDR2 YYNGEE. The CDR3 runs 15 residues. In DNA form, the CDR3 reads TGTGCCAGCAGCGTAGTAGCGGTGGGGACCGGGGAGCTGTTTTTT. This encodes CASSVVAVGTGELFF.

This rearrangement joins TRBV6-6 to TRBJ2-2; TRBD2 matches 9 bases. Per the germline V gene, CDR1 is MNHNY and CDR2 is SVGAGI (reference sequence). The CDR3 is 16 amino acids. The J segment lost 5 bases and the V segment lost 3 bases, leaving 7 bases of the junction unmatched. CDR3: CASSYGVAGDTGELFF. CDR3 nucleotides: TGTGCCAGCAGTTATGGGGTAGCGGGAGATACCGGGGAGCTGTTTTTT.

The chain combines TRBV30 with TRBJ2-1; D uncertain. The CDR3 sequence is 12 residues long. Germline V gene sequence: CDR1 GTSNPN, CDR2 SVGIG (reference sequence). V lost 3 bases and J 3 bases, leaving 6 bases between the germline ends. The CDR3 protein is CAWRASYNEQFF. The DNA of the CDR3 is TGTGCCTGGAGAGCTAGCTACAATGAGCAGTTCTTC.

Here the CDR3 DNA reads TGTGCCAGCTCCCCGACAGGGGGCACTCAGCCCCAGCATTTT. This encodes CASSPTGGTQPQHF. This rearrangement joins TRBV18 to TRBJ1-5; TRBD1 matches 10 bases. The ends lost 6 bases at V and 6 bases at J; junction bases unmatched: 5. The CDR3 loop spans 14 amino acids. The germline gives CDR1 KGHSH, CDR2 LQKENI.

The genes are TRBV3-1 (or the pseudogene TRBV3-2) and TRBJ2-7; the D gene is possibly TRBD1 (5 bases). With 6 bases removed from V and 6 bases from J, the gap between germline ends came to 12 bases. Germline V lookup: CDR1 LGHDT, CDR2 YNNKEL (reference sequence). This CDR3 has 12 residues. The CDR3 sequence: CASSGAWGEQYF. The CDR3 coding sequence is TGTGCCAGCAGTGGGGCCTGGGGCGAGCAGTACTTC.

This clone was counted once. The rearrangement joins TRBV7-9 to TRBJ2-1; the match to TRBD2 covers 15 bases. V lost 3 bases to trimming and J lost 13 bases; unmatched junction nucleotides: 7. From germline, CDR1 is SEHNR and CDR2 FQNEAQ (reference sequence). The CDR3 has 15 amino acids. The CDR3 DNA follows: TGTGCCAGCAGCTTGGGACTAGCGGGAGGATCTATACAGTTCTTC. Translated, it gives CASSLGLAGGSIQFF.

The gene calls are TRBV2 and TRBJ2-1, with D maybe TRBD1 (5 bases). V was clipped by 4 bases and J by 9 bases, with 13 bases between them. This CDR3 region has 13 residues. Germline V lookup: CDR1 SNHLY, CDR2 FYNNEI. CDR3 bases: TGTGCCAGCAGTGTGGACATCCAGGGTGAGCAGTTCTTC. This encodes CASSVDIQGEQFF. Full variable domain (rest looked up from reference TRBV2 and TRBJ2-1): EPEVTQTPSHQVTQMGQEVILRCVPISNHLYFYWYRQILGQKVEFLVSFYNNEISEKSEIFDDQFSVERPDGSNFTLKIRSTKLEDSAMYFCASSVDIQGEQFFGPGTRLTVL.

This clone came up once. The chain recombines TRBV7-2 with TRBJ2-7, with D maybe TRBD2 (6 bases). The CDR3 spans 16 residues. The V and J ends lost 3 bases and 3 bases respectively, with 18 bases between them. The germline gives CDR1 SGHTA, CDR2 FQGNSA. Here the CDR3 reads CASSFPGGRPIYEQYF. CDR3 DNA: TGTGCCAGCAGCTTCCCCGGGGGAAGACCGATCTACGAGCAGTACTTC.

This clone was recorded only once. The chain joins TRBV5-1 to TRBJ2-3, with a possible D match to TRBD1 (5 bases). Trimming cost V 1 base and J 2 bases, with 8 bases left between them. This CDR3 spans 14 amino acids. Germline V gene lookup returns CDR1 SGHRS and CDR2 YFSETQ. CDR3 in DNA: TGCGCCAGCAGCTTGTCGGACATCACAGATACGCAGTATTTT. Translating gives CASSLSDITDTQYF.

The genes are TRBV5-1 and TRBJ2-3; tentative D call: TRBD2 (6 bases). The germline CDR1 and CDR2 sequences are SGHRS and YFSETQ. The CDR3 loop spans 16 amino acids. Trimming stripped 2 bases from V and 2 bases from J, with 15 bases between. CDR3 sequence reads: CASSFGGGTTTDTQYF. DNA for the CDR3: TGCGCCAGCAGCTTTGGGGGAGGCACAACCACAGATACGCAGTATTTT.

The chain links TRBV21-1 to TRBJ2-1; TRBD1 was called by the table and not checked on the DNA. TRBV21-1 is an annotated pseudogene. This CDR3 is 15 amino acids long. DNA for the CDR3: TGTGCCAGCAGCAAAGGGAAGGGGACCTACAATGAGCAGTTCTTC. Translation: CASSKGKGTYNEQFF.

V gene TRBV19 combines with J gene TRBJ2-7; 9 positions match TRBD2. CDR1 and CDR2 (germline): LNHDA, SQIVND (reference sequence). The V and J ends lost 6 bases and 2 bases, in that order; junction bases with no gene match: 14. The CDR3 consists of 17 residues. The CDR3 is CASSPPRGGPITYEQYF. The CDR3 coding sequence is TGTGCCAGTAGCCCCCCGCGGGGGGGGCCGATTACCTACGAGCAGTACTTC.

The chain is built from TRBV11-1 and TRBJ2-7; D may be TRBD2 (6 bases). Looked up from germline, CDR1 is SGHAT and CDR2 is FQDESV (reference sequence). The CDR3 is 14 amino acids. The V gene lost 5 bases and the J gene lost 0 bases, with 11 bases spanning the gap. The CDR3: CASSRAGYSYEQYF. The CDR3 nucleotides are TGTGCCAGCAGCCGCGCGGGATACTCCTACGAGCAGTACTTC.

This clone was counted only a few times. The chain links TRBV5-3 to TRBJ1-6; no reliable D call. TRBV5-3 is given ORF status, its function remaining uncertain. This CDR3 region has 12 residues. Trimming took 0 bases from V and 14 from J, leaving 9 bases between them. The chain's CDR3 is CARSLVRTALHF. Written as DNA, the CDR3 is TGTGCCAGAAGCTTGGTCCGGACTGCCCTCCACTTT.